This T cell receptor (beta chain) emerged from a study of blood T cell repertoires in COVID-19. Whole-study context: Donors in the United States, Italy and Spain gave samples during acute or convalescent COVID-19. PBMCs, B-cell-depleted T cells, or T cells were the source of the cDNA or gDNA that made up the material.

In the original analysis: Estimated nucleated cell counts came from reference gene primer amplification. Repertoires were generated with immunoSEQ multiplex PCR, while TCRdb's copy carries only in-frame clones and drops some. V and J calls and clone size are given by that table; D and trimming were obtained from the DNA. The sample lists about 160,000 clones; around 80% were seen once. Sequencing was carried out using peripheral blood. The sequence was collected from a woman older than 75 with acute or convalescent COVID-19.

Written as DNA, the CDR3 is TGTGCCAGCAGTCGCGGAGGGTTCTCTTCTGCTTTCTTT. The encoded protein is CASSRGGFSSAFF. The chain has TRBV12-3 or TRBV12-4 and TRBJ1-1, with D unclear. The CDR3 extends over 13 amino acids. Trimming pared 5 bases from V and 11 bases from J, leaving 18 bases between.